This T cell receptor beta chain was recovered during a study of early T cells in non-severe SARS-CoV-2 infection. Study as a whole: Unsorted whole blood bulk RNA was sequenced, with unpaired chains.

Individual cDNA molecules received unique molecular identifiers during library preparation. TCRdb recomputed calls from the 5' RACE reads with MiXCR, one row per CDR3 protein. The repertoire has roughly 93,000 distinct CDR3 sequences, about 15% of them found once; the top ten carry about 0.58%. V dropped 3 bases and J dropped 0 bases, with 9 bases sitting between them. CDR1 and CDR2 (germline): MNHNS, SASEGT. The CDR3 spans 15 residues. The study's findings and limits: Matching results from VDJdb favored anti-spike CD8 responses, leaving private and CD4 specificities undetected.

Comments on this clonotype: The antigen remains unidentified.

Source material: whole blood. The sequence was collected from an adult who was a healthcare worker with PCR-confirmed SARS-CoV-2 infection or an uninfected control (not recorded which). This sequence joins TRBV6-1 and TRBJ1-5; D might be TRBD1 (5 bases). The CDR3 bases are TGTGCCAGCAGTGAGGGACTCTTTAGCAATCAGCCCCAGCATTTT. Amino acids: CASSEGLFSNQPQHF.